Following are 31 T cell receptor beta chains from one sample sequenced in a study of blood T cells in healthy people across ages. Next came a second PCR, run for about 7 to 12 cycles, which used a sample-barcoded 5' primer along with a J-beta primer mix. In TCRdb, the 5' RACE reads were re-called with MiXCR into one record per CDR3 protein. This sample has hundreds of thousands of distinct CDR3 sequences, with around two fifths found just once. Material: blood. The source is an elderly man in good health.

This clonotype has just a few counts. V usage is TRBV4-2 and J usage is TRBJ2-1; weak D call: TRBD1 (5 bases). The CDR3 is made up of 15 amino acids. Germline CDR1 and CDR2: LGHNA and YNFKEQ. Trimming took 5 bases from V and 4 from J, leaving 15 bases between them. The CDR3 DNA is TGTGCCAGCAGCTCCTGGGGCGACCCATACAATGAGCAGTTCTTC. Its protein product is CASSSWGDPYNEQFF.

The V gene is TRBV12-3 or TRBV12-4, the J gene TRBJ2-3; 8 bases are shared with TRBD1. The CDR3 spans 17 residues. With 0 bases clipped from V and 1 base from J, the junction kept 6 bases outside the gene matches. CDR3 in amino acids: CASSLAYGQGRTDTQYF. DNA of the CDR3: TGTGCCAGCAGTTTAGCGTACGGACAGGGCCGCACAGATACGCAGTATTTT.

The chain uses TRBV28 and TRBJ2-7; possibly TRBD1 for D (5 bases). The CDR3 length is 11 residues. Germline V gene lookup returns CDR1 MDHEN and CDR2 SYDVKM. V lost 3 bases to trimming and J lost 7 bases, with 7 bases between them. The CDR3 DNA reads as TGTGCCAGCAGTTTGAGGACAGAGCAGTACTTC. It specifies CASSLRTEQYF.

There are many counts of this clonotype. The rearrangement joins TRBV5-1 to TRBJ2-4; no reliable D call. The CDR3 runs to 15 residues. Germline loops: CDR1 SGHRS, CDR2 YFSETQ. Deletions cut 0 bases from V and 0 bases from J, with 7 bases between. CDR3 coding DNA: TGCGCCAGCAGCTTGGACATTTTAGCCAAAAACATTCAGTACTTC. Its translation is CASSLDILAKNIQYF.

CDR3 nucleotide sequence: TGTGCCAGCAGGACGACTAGGAAGGAGACCCAGTACTTC. Residues: CASRTTRKETQYF. The V call is TRBV3-1, the J call TRBJ2-5, with D perhaps TRBD2 (6 bases). The CDR3 runs 13 residues. CDR1 is LGHDT and CDR2 is YNNKEL in the germline V gene (reference sequence). V dropped 6 bases and J dropped 5 bases, with 13 bases sitting between them.

Of note for this clonotype: This may come from a read error, since a much larger clone is one base off. The chain carries TRBV5-1 and TRBJ2-3; 8 bases fit TRBD2. CDR3 size: 16 residues. With 3 bases clipped from V and 4 bases from J, the junction kept 10 bases outside the gene matches. Germline CDR1 reads SGHRS; CDR2 reads YFSETQ. The DNA for the CDR3 is TGCGCCAGCAGCTCTCCGACGGGAGGGCCGGCAGATACGCAGTATTTT. Its protein is CASSSPTGGPADTQYF.

A single count supports this clonotype. This rearrangement joins TRBV18 to TRBJ2-1; 11 bases are shared with TRBD1. J gave up 9 bases and V 3 bases, and 4 bases lay outside the gene matches. Per the germline V gene, CDR1 is KGHSH and CDR2 is LQKENI. The CDR3 spans 14 residues. As DNA, the CDR3 is TGTGCCAGCTCACCTCAGGGACAGGGGGGTGAGCAGTTCTTC. Translating it yields CASSPQGQGGEQFF.

This clonotype showed up many times. The rearrangement uses TRBV11-2 and TRBJ2-5; the D is unclear. V gave up 3 bases and J gave up 0 bases, with 8 bases separating them. The CDR3 has 14 amino acids. Germline V CDR1 and CDR2: SGHAT, FQNNGV. The CDR3 DNA follows: TGTGCCAGCAGCTTCGGGCTGTACCAAGAGACCCAGTACTTC. Protein: CASSFGLYQETQYF.

The sample holds many counts of this clonotype. The chain joins TRBV5-1 to TRBJ2-1, with a tentative D call TRBD1 (6 bases). CDR1 is SGHRS and CDR2 is YFSETQ in the germline V gene. The V end lost 0 bases, the J end lost 4 bases, and 17 bases lay between the germline ends. The CDR3 is 17 residues long. The chain's CDR3 is CASSLERGRRGYNEQFF. For the CDR3, the DNA is TGCGCCAGCAGCTTGGAGAGGGGGAGACGCGGGTACAATGAGCAGTTCTTC.

Only a few counts were recorded for this clonotype. The chain carries TRBV27 and TRBJ2-3; possible D gene TRBD2, 6 bases. There are 15 residues in the CDR3. V was pared by 5 bases and J by 6 bases, with 18 bases between. Germline-derived CDR1 and CDR2 are MNHEY and SMNVEV (reference sequence). CDR3 region: CASSKGKFAGDTQYF. CDR3 coding DNA: TGTGCCAGCAGTAAGGGGAAGTTCGCGGGGGATACGCAGTATTTT.

A few counts support this clonotype. The chain is built from TRBV4-3 and TRBJ2-1; D call uncertain. CDR1 LGHNA and CDR2 YSLEER come from the germline V gene. Trimming left V 0 bases short and J 2 bases short, with 14 bases between. This CDR3 is 17 amino acids long. The CDR3 DNA reads TGCGCCAGCAGCCAAGAGGGCGTAATGGTCGCCTACAATGAGCAGTTCTTC. The encoded protein is CASSQEGVMVAYNEQFF.

The rearrangement links TRBV6-5 to TRBJ2-4; 9 nucleotides match TRBD2. The tail of the sequence fits TRBJ2-5 better, so the J call may be wrong. In germline, CDR1 is MNHEY, CDR2 SVGAGI. CDR3 length equals 14 residues. In nucleotides, the CDR3 is TGTGCCAGCAGTCCGCCTAGCGGGATTGGGACCCAGTACTTC. Encoded protein: CASSPPSGIGTQYF.

This clonotype showed up many times. The genes are TRBV4-3 and TRBJ1-4, with D unresolved. V was trimmed by 1 base and J by 11 bases, leaving 8 bases between them. CDR1 LGHNA and CDR2 YSLEER come from the germline V gene. The CDR3 length is 12 residues. The CDR3, as DNA: TGCGCCAGCAGCCAAGTTGGGGATAAACTGTTTTTT. This sequence encodes CASSQVGDKLFF.

This chain joins TRBV6-2 or TRBV6-3 and TRBJ2-1; D tentatively fits TRBD1 or TRBD2 (5 bases each). There are 13 residues in the CDR3. The germline V gene has CDR1 MNHEY and CDR2 SVGEGT. The ends were cut back, 6 bases at V and 6 bases at J, with 12 bases in the middle. The CDR3 DNA sequence: TGTGCCAGCAGGCCCGGGGCTACCAATGAGCAGTTCTTC. Amino acids: CASRPGATNEQFF.

The chain combines TRBV11-3 with TRBJ2-5; maybe TRBD2 (5 bases). The germline V gene encodes CDR1 SGHNT and CDR2 YENEEA. Trimming stripped 5 bases from V and 11 bases from J, with 21 bases between. The CDR3 is 14 amino acids. The CDR3 sequence is CASSHDGLRGEQYF. The CDR3 DNA is TGTGCCAGCAGCCATGACGGTTTACGGGGTGAGCAGTACTTC.

This clonotype was observed a handful of times. The V gene is TRBV4-3, the J gene TRBJ2-1; 10 bases match TRBD1. The CDR3 is made up of 21 amino acids. V was pared by 1 base and J by 5 bases, with 20 bases of the junction left unmatched. Germline loops: CDR1 LGHNA, CDR2 YSLEER. CDR3 residues: CASSQAGTGALGTSNHNEQFF. CDR3 bases: TGCGCCAGCAGCCAAGCCGGGACAGGGGCTTTGGGGACTAGTAATCACAATGAGCAGTTCTTC.

In this sample, this clonotype turned up a few times. The rearrangement joins TRBV10-3 to TRBJ1-1, with D hard to call. V gave up 0 bases and J gave up 1 base, with 6 bases separating them. CDR1 is ENHRY, CDR2 SYGVKD, per germline. The CDR3 has 14 amino acids. Here the CDR3 DNA reads TGTGCCATCAGTGAGTCGTTAGGGAACACTGAAGCTTTCTTT. Its translation: CAISESLGNTEAFF.

V is TRBV5-1 and J is TRBJ2-1, with D perhaps TRBD2 (7 bases). The J call may be faulty, since TRBJ2-7 better matches the DNA end. This CDR3 is 17 amino acids long. Germline assignment: CDR1 SGHRS and CDR2 YFSETQ. The CDR3 DNA is TGCGCCAGCAGCTTTCGAACCTCCGCAAGCGGGGACAATGAGCAGTACTTC. Its protein is CASSFRTSASGDNEQYF.

This clonotype has just a few counts. This sequence joins TRBV6-5 and TRBJ2-7; 9 bases agree with TRBD1. V lost 4 bases to trimming and J lost 5 bases; unmatched junction nucleotides: 9. Looked up from germline, CDR1 is MNHEY and CDR2 is SVGAGI. This CDR3 is built from 15 residues. The CDR3 nucleotides read TGTGCCAGCAGTTCGGCCCCGGACAGGGGTCACGAGCAGTACTTC. Its translation is CASSSAPDRGHEQYF.

This rearrangement joins TRBV7-2 to TRBJ2-7, with TRBD2 matching 10 bases. There are 15 residues in the CDR3. Germline CDR1 reads SGHTA; CDR2 reads FQGNSA. V shed 5 bases, J shed 5 bases, and the junction held 9 bases outside the gene matches. The CDR3 DNA reads as TGTGCCAGCAGCCCGATAGTTAGCGGGAGGAACGAGCAGTACTTC. Translated: CASSPIVSGRNEQYF.

This clonotype was counted between two and nine times. The chain links TRBV6-5 to TRBJ1-2, with D possibly being TRBD1 (5 bases). V was shortened by 2 bases and J by 6 bases, with 10 bases between the two germline ends. This CDR3 has 13 residues. Germline CDR1 is MNHEY and CDR2 is SVGAGI. CDR3 sequence: CASSYRGVDGYTF. DNA for the CDR3: TGTGCCAGCAGTTACAGAGGGGTCGATGGCTACACCTTC.

This clonotype was recorded many times. V usage is TRBV4-2 and J usage is TRBJ2-7, with D tentatively TRBD1 (5 bases). The ends were cut back, 0 bases at V and 3 bases at J, with 9 bases in the middle. The CDR3 runs 14 residues. CDR1 is LGHNA, CDR2 YNFKEQ, per germline. This CDR3 is CASSQDDRIYEQYF. The DNA of the CDR3 is TGTGCCAGCAGCCAAGACGACAGAATCTACGAGCAGTACTTC.

On this clonotype itself: This clone may be a read error of a much larger clone one base away. This chain connects TRBV4-3 to TRBJ2-3; D is undetermined. The CDR3 loop spans 13 amino acids. CDR1 is LGHNA and CDR2 is YSLEER in the germline V gene. CDR3 sequence: CANSPQVADTQYF. CDR3 DNA: TGCGCCAACAGCCCGCAAGTGGCGGATACGCAGTATTTT.

The chain uses TRBV6-5 and TRBJ2-2; D unresolved. Germline V gene lookup returns CDR1 MNHEY and CDR2 SVGAGI. Trimming left V 4 bases short and J 2 bases short, with 17 bases between. The CDR3 totals 17 residues. The CDR3 loop is CASSFMNPRSNTGELFF. The CDR3 DNA is TGTGCCAGCAGTTTTATGAACCCCCGATCCAACACCGGGGAGCTGTTTTTT.

This clonotype was picked up a small number of times. This chain connects TRBV20-1 to TRBJ2-4, with D possibly being TRBD1 or TRBD2 (6 bases each). Germline assignment: CDR1 DFQATT and CDR2 SNEGSKA (reference sequence). Trimming removed 5 bases at V and 0 bases at J, with 14 bases between. The CDR3 extends over 15 amino acids. CDR3 nucleotides: TGCAGTGCTTTAGGAGGGGGACTAGCCAAAAACATTCAGTACTTC. This codes for CSALGGGLAKNIQYF.

The chain is built from TRBV6-2 or TRBV6-3 and TRBJ2-7; no clear D. The CDR3 extends over 14 amino acids. The germline V gene encodes CDR1 MNHEY and CDR2 SVGEGT. Trimming pared 4 bases from V and 2 bases from J, leaving 12 bases between. CDR3 sequence (DNA): TGTGCCAGCAGTTCGACTTTAGGACCCTACGAGCAGTACTTC. This sequence encodes CASSSTLGPYEQYF.

This clonotype was counted only a few times. V is TRBV29-1 and J is TRBJ1-4; unclear D gene. V gave up 6 bases and J gave up 5 bases, with 13 bases separating them. Germline V CDR1 and CDR2: SQVTM, ANQGSEA. CDR3 size: 13 residues. CDR3 nucleotides: TGCAGCGTCGAGCGGGGATCGAATGAAAAACTGTTTTTT. This codes for CSVERGSNEKLFF.

As to this clonotype: A read error may be the cause here, since a much bigger clone is one base away. The chain links TRBV4-3 to TRBJ2-7; D is unclear. Germline V CDR1 and CDR2: LGHNA, YSLEER. This CDR3 is 15 amino acids long. CDR3 protein: CAGSQEEMETYEQYF. In DNA form, the CDR3 reads TGCGCCGGCAGCCAAGAAGAGATGGAGACGTACGAGCAGTACTTC.

J is TRBJ2-7 and V is TRBV15; the D gene is possibly TRBD1 (7 bases). CDR3 length: 15 residues. CDR1 is LNHNV, CDR2 YYDKDF, per germline (reference sequence). Trimming shortened V by 1 base and J by 2 bases, and 12 bases separated the two germline ends. CDR3 sequence reads: CATSRGAGGPYEQYF. In DNA, the CDR3 is TGTGCCACCAGCAGAGGGGCAGGGGGGCCCTACGAGCAGTACTTC. The variable domain in full, completed from reference TRBV15 and TRBJ2-7, reads DAMVIQNPRYQVTQFGKPVTLSCSQTLNHNVMYWYQQKSSQAPKLLFHYYDKDFNNEADTPDNFQSRRPNTSFCFLDIRSPGLGDTAMYLCATSRGAGGPYEQYFGPGTRLTVT.

The chain recombines TRBV3-1 with TRBJ2-3; 7 bases match TRBD1. J was trimmed by 2 bases and V by 0 bases; bases with no gene match: 5. The CDR3 is 16 amino acids. Germline V gene data show CDR1 as LGHDT and CDR2 as YNNKEL (reference sequence). In DNA, the CDR3 is TGTGCCAGCAGCCAAGATTGGGACAGCTACACAGATACGCAGTATTTT. This codes for CASSQDWDSYTDTQYF.

The sample holds many counts of this clonotype. The gene calls are TRBV27 and TRBJ1-2; D call uncertain. Trimming removed 7 bases at V and 5 bases at J, with 14 bases between. Germline CDR1 and CDR2: MNHEY and SMNVEV (reference sequence). The CDR3 consists of 13 residues. The CDR3 sequence: CASKRQSTYGYTF. DNA for the CDR3: TGTGCCAGCAAGCGGCAATCCACATATGGCTACACCTTC.